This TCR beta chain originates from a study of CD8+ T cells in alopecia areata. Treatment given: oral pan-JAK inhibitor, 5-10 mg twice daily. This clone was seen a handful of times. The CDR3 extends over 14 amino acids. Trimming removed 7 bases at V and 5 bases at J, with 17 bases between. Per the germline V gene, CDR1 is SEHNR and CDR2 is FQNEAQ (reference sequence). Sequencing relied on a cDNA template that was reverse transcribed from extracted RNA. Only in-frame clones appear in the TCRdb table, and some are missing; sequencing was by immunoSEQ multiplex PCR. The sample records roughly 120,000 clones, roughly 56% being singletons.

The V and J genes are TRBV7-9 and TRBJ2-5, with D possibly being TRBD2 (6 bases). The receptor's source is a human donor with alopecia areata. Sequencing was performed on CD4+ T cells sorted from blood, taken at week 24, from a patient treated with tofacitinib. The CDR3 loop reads CASTLWGDSETQYF. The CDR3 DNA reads TGTGCCAGCACCCTATGGGGGGATTCGGAGACCCAGTACTTC.